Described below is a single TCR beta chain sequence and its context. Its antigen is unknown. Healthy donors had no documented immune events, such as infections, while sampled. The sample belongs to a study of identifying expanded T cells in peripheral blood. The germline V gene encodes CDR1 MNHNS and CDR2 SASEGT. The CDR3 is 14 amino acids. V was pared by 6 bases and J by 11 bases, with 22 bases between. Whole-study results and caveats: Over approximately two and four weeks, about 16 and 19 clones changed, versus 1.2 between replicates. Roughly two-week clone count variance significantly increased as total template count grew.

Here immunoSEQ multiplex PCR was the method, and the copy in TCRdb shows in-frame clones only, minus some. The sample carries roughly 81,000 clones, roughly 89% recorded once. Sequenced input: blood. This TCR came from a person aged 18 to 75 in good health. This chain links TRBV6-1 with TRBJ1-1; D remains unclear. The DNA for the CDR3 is TGTGCCAGCAGCATGGAGTCGTTAGGAGAGTCGGCTTTCTTT. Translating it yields CASSMESLGESAFF.